These 31 T cell receptor beta chains were sequenced from one sample in a study of OX40 agonist ivuxolimab in advanced cancers. The table came from immunoSEQ multiplex PCR; TCRdb's copy has only in-frame clones and leaves some out. The top ten clones hold just over 0.75% of a sample with roughly 80,000 clones, about nine tenths of them seen once. This sample comprised CD4+ or CD8+ T cells sorted from blood, obtained in a trial of the OX40 agonist ivuxolimab. These receptors were collected from an adult with an advanced solid tumor such as melanoma, head and neck, liver or kidney cancer.

The chain employs TRBV5-1 and TRBJ2-1; 9 positions agree with TRBD1. The germline V gene has CDR1 SGHRS and CDR2 YFSETQ. This CDR3 contains 16 residues. J gave up 4 bases and V 4 bases, and 9 bases lay outside the gene matches. The CDR3: CASSLAGQGSYNEQFF. The CDR3 region has the DNA TGCGCCAGCAGCCTCGCCGGACAGGGGAGTTACAATGAGCAGTTCTTC.

This sequence joins TRBV27 and TRBJ2-7, with a tentative D call TRBD2 (7 bases). Trimming stripped 2 bases from V and 0 bases from J, with 11 bases between. The germline V gene encodes CDR1 MNHEY and CDR2 SMNVEV (reference sequence). The CDR3 has 15 residues. The chain's CDR3 is CASSLKGGSSYEQYF. The CDR3 region has the DNA TGTGCCAGCAGTTTAAAGGGGGGGAGCTCCTACGAGCAGTACTTC.

This clone occurred once. J is TRBJ1-3 and V is TRBV13; 9 bases are a match to TRBD1. After removal of 5 bases from V and 3 bases from J, the junction contained 5 bases not matched to a gene. This CDR3 is built from 15 residues. The V gene's germline CDR1 is PRHDT and CDR2 FYEKMQ (reference sequence). CDR3: CASSPGTGSGNTIYF. The CDR3 bases are TGTGCCAGCAGCCCTGGGACAGGGAGTGGAAACACCATATATTTT.

The chain has TRBV14 and TRBJ2-3; 8 nucleotides line up with TRBD2. The CDR3 covers 16 residues. CDR1 and CDR2 (germline): SGHDN, FVKESK. V was pared by 1 base and J by 2 bases, with 5 bases of the junction left unmatched. The CDR3 spells CASSQGNSGNTDTQYF. DNA of the CDR3: TGTGCCAGCAGCCAAGGAAATAGCGGGAACACAGATACGCAGTATTTT.

The CDR3 is CASLSGSRSYNEQFF. In nucleotides, the CDR3 is TGTGCCAGCCTTTCTGGATCCCGTTCCTACAATGAGCAGTTCTTC. The rearrangement links TRBV28 to TRBJ2-1, with D hard to call. Germline V CDR1 and CDR2: MDHEN, SYDVKM. This CDR3 has 15 amino acids. V lost 8 bases and J lost 1, with 15 bases in between. The full variable domain, its missing parts supplied by reference TRBV28 and TRBJ2-1, is DVKVTQSSRYLVKRTGEKVFLECVQDMDHENMFWYRQDPGLGLRLIYFSYDVKMKEKGDIPEGYSVSREKKERFSLILESASTNQTSMYLCASLSGSRSYNEQFFGPGTRLTVL.

This rearrangement joins TRBV30 to TRBJ1-4; D possibly corresponds to TRBD1 (5 bases). The CDR3 loop spans 15 amino acids. Germline CDR1 and CDR2: GTSNPN and SVGIG (reference sequence). V gave up 2 bases and J gave up 7 bases, with 17 bases separating them. The CDR3 spells CAWSPDRGSIEKLFF. The CDR3 nucleotides read TGTGCCTGGAGTCCTGACCGGGGGTCGATTGAAAAACTGTTTTTT.

The chain uses TRBV5-5 and TRBJ2-2, with 8 bases aligning to TRBD2. The CDR3 sequence is 15 residues long. Germline V gives CDR1 SGHKS, CDR2 YYEKEE (reference sequence). Trimming took 3 bases from V and 4 from J; bases not matched to a gene: 5. This chain's CDR3 is CASSYLAGGTGELFF. The CDR3, as DNA: TGTGCCAGCAGCTATTTGGCGGGGGGCACCGGGGAGCTGTTTTTT.

This clone has just one count. Since a much larger clone is just one base distant, this may be a read error. The J gene is TRBJ2-3, the V gene TRBV19; D unclear. The germline V and J ends were trimmed by 6 bases and 13 bases, with 17 bases remaining between them. The CDR3 spans 12 residues. Germline V gene data show CDR1 as LNHDA and CDR2 as SQIVND (reference sequence). The CDR3 here is CASSTWNKLEYF. CDR3 sequence (DNA): TGTGCCAGTAGCACCTGGAACAAGCTGGAGTATTTT.

The chain employs TRBV19 and TRBJ2-1; TRBD2 matches at 12 bases. The CDR3 extends over 16 amino acids. V was clipped by 4 bases and J by 6 bases; unmatched bases: 7. Germline lookup yields CDR1 LNHDA and CDR2 SQIVND (reference sequence). The DNA of the CDR3 is TGTGCCAGTAGTAGAAGACTAGCGGGAGTTCCCAATGAGCAGTTCTTC. Its protein product is CASSRRLAGVPNEQFF.

The chain carries TRBV7-3 and TRBJ2-6; D gene ambiguous. CDR3 length equals 13 residues. Trimming pared 2 bases from V and 4 bases from J, leaving 3 bases between. Looked up from germline, CDR1 is SGHTA and CDR2 is FQGTGA. The CDR3: CASSLEGANVLTF. CDR3 in DNA: TGTGCCAGCAGCTTAGAAGGGGCCAACGTCCTGACTTTC.

This clone was recorded only once. The chain is built from TRBV15 and TRBJ2-1; 9 bases map to TRBD2. V dropped 0 bases and J dropped 2; count of bases not matched to a gene: 2. CDR1 is LNHNV, CDR2 YYDKDF, per germline (reference sequence). CDR3 length: 16 amino acids. The CDR3 here is CATSRDPSGTYNEQFF. CDR3 bases: TGTGCCACCAGCAGAGATCCTAGCGGGACCTACAATGAGCAGTTCTTC.

In this sample, this clone turned up a few times. The chain combines TRBV28 with TRBJ2-3; 8 bases fit TRBD2. The CDR3 contains 15 residues. Germline V gene data show CDR1 as MDHEN and CDR2 as SYDVKM. With V trimmed by 8 bases and J by 5 bases, 12 bases remained unmatched. CDR3 sequence (DNA): TGTGCCAGCGCCCCGGGACTAGGGGTGCGAGATACGCAGTATTTT. Amino acids: CASAPGLGVRDTQYF.

The V and J genes are TRBV11-2 and TRBJ1-2; D is uncertain. The CDR3 spans 12 residues. Germline V CDR1 and CDR2: SGHAT, FQNNGV. The V gene lost 4 bases and the J gene lost 7 bases, with 10 bases spanning the gap. Here the CDR3 DNA reads TGTGCCAGCAGCTCGGCGGGAGGTGGCTACACCTTC. Translated: CASSSAGGGYTF.

This clone was seen a single time. The gene calls are TRBV30 and TRBJ2-1, with unresolved D. The CDR3 has 13 amino acids. Trimming took off 0 bases at V and 4 bases at J, with 7 bases between the two ends. The V gene's germline CDR1 is GTSNPN and CDR2 SVGIG (reference sequence). In nucleotides, the CDR3 is TGTGCCTGGAGTGTACTGGCATACAATGAGCAGTTCTTC. This codes for CAWSVLAYNEQFF.

V is TRBV6-5 and J is TRBJ2-7; D is perhaps TRBD1 (5 bases). Trimming removed 0 bases from V and 2 bases from J, with 8 bases in between. The CDR3 consists of 14 residues. CDR1 is MNHEY, CDR2 SVGAGI, per germline. The CDR3 loop reads CASSYSRDAYEQYF. The CDR3 nucleotides read TGTGCCAGCAGTTACTCCAGGGATGCCTACGAGCAGTACTTC.

The chain is built from TRBV14 and TRBJ1-2; 7 nucleotides match TRBD1. V lost 1 base, J lost 4 bases, and 6 bases stayed unmatched. CDR3 length: 15 amino acids. Germline V gene data show CDR1 as SGHDN and CDR2 as FVKESK. The CDR3, as DNA: TGTGCCAGCAGCCAAGGCCAGGGGGTCGCCTATGGCTACACCTTC. Protein: CASSQGQGVAYGYTF.

The rearrangement uses TRBV28 and TRBJ2-7, with D possibly TRBD2 on 7 matching bases. This CDR3 contains 13 residues. CDR1 is MDHEN, CDR2 SYDVKM, per germline. V lost 3 bases and J lost 3, with 9 bases in between. The chain's CDR3 is CASSFGGLYEQYF. CDR3 nucleotide sequence: TGTGCCAGCAGTTTCGGGGGGCTCTACGAGCAGTACTTC.

This clone came up once. V and J are TRBV5-1 and TRBJ1-3; 7 positions agree with TRBD1. Trimming at V came to 0 bases and at J to 0 bases, leaving 3 bases not matched to a gene. The CDR3 totals 16 residues. The germline V gene encodes CDR1 SGHRS and CDR2 YFSETQ. Written as DNA, the CDR3 is TGCGCCAGCAGCTTGGCCGGGGACAGCTCTGGAAACACCATATATTTT. Its protein is CASSLAGDSSGNTIYF. Full variable domain (remainder filled in from reference TRBV5-1 and TRBJ1-3): KAGVTQTPRYLIKTRGQQVTLSCSPISGHRSVSWYQQTPGQGLQFLFEYFSETQRNKGNFPGRFSGRQFSNSRSEMNVSTLELGDSALYLCASSLAGDSSGNTIYFGEGSWLTVV.

The chain carries TRBV11-3 and TRBJ2-2; D gene unclear. Germline CDR1 SGHNT, CDR2 YENEEA. Trimming stripped 0 bases from V and 2 bases from J, with 7 bases between. There are 15 residues in the CDR3. The CDR3 sequence is CASSLEGPNTGELFF. For the CDR3, the DNA is TGTGCCAGCAGCTTAGAGGGCCCAAACACCGGGGAGCTGTTTTTT.

This sequence joins TRBV18 and TRBJ2-7, with 7 bases fitting TRBD1. CDR1 and CDR2 from the germline V gene are KGHSH and LQKENI. Trimming at V came to 3 bases and at J to 3 bases, leaving 5 bases not matched to a gene. CDR3 length: 14 residues. CDR3 sequence: CASSPAPGGYEQYF. CDR3 DNA sequence: TGTGCCAGCTCACCTGCTCCAGGGGGCTACGAGCAGTACTTC.

The J gene is TRBJ1-5, the V gene TRBV5-4; TRBD1 might be the D (5 bases). Germline V gives CDR1 SGHNT, CDR2 YYREEE (reference sequence). The CDR3 consists of 14 residues. The V end lost 4 bases, the J end lost 2 bases, and 10 bases lay between the germline ends. CDR3 loop: CASSQGPGNQPQHF. CDR3 nucleotides: TGTGCCAGCAGCCAGGGACCGGGCAATCAGCCCCAGCATTTT. The variable domain in full, with the rest retrieved from reference TRBV5-4 and TRBJ1-5, is ETGVTQSPTHLIKTRGQQVTLRCSSQSGHNTVSWYQQALGQGPQFIFQYYREEENGRGNFPPRFSGLQFPNYSSELNVNALELDDSALYLCASSQGPGNQPQHFGDGTRLSIL.

This clone has a single count. The chain joins TRBV15 to TRBJ1-3; perhaps TRBD1 as D (5 bases). The V end lost 2 bases, the J end lost 0 bases, and 14 bases lay between the germline ends. Germline CDR1 and CDR2: LNHNV and YYDKDF (reference sequence). This CDR3 contains 17 residues. The CDR3 sequence is CATSRTAGLHSGNTIYF. DNA of the CDR3: TGTGCCACCAGCAGAACGGCGGGGCTCCACTCTGGAAACACCATATATTTT.

The V gene is TRBV6-1, the J gene TRBJ1-2; no reliable D call. Trimming removed 0 bases from V and 4 bases from J, with 15 bases in between. Germline CDR1 and CDR2: MNHNS and SASEGT. The CDR3 contains 16 residues. CDR3 coding DNA: TGTGCCAGCAGTGAAGCTTCCCAACCGCGCCCCTATGGCTACACCTTC. It is translated as CASSEASQPRPYGYTF.

This sequence joins TRBV27 and TRBJ2-1, with D perhaps matching TRBD2 (7 bases). Germline loops: CDR1 MNHEY, CDR2 SMNVEV (reference sequence). The length of the CDR3 is 14 residues. The germline V and J ends were trimmed by 8 bases and 6 bases, with 17 bases remaining between them. The CDR3 DNA is TGTGCCAGCGGGGGGGGCGGGACGTTCAATGAGCAGTTCTTC. This gives the protein CASGGGGTFNEQFF.

This clone was seen a single time. The V gene is TRBV18, the J gene TRBJ1-5; TRBD1 matches 7 bases. CDR1 is KGHSH, CDR2 LQKENI, per germline. This CDR3 region has 15 residues. V shed 10 bases, J shed 4 bases, and the junction held 13 bases outside the gene matches. CDR3 amino acids: CATSSRRGPNQPQHF. CDR3 coding DNA: TGTGCCACCTCCTCCCGGAGGGGGCCGAATCAGCCCCAGCATTTT.

The gene calls are TRBV7-3 and TRBJ2-1; 9 nucleotides align to TRBD2. V lost 5 bases to trimming and J lost 5 bases; unmatched junction nucleotides: 4. The CDR3 totals 14 residues. The germline V gene encodes CDR1 SGHTA and CDR2 FQGTGA. CDR3 protein: CASSRSGGNNEQFF. CDR3 DNA sequence: TGTGCCAGCAGCCGTAGCGGGGGAAACAATGAGCAGTTCTTC.

The chain is built from TRBV12-5 and TRBJ1-1; tentatively, D is TRBD1 (5 bases). Per germline, CDR1 LGHNT and CDR2 FRNRAP. The CDR3 has 13 residues. V shed 10 bases and J shed 4 bases, with 16 bases lying between them. This CDR3 reads CATSAGLPTEAFF. The CDR3 DNA reads TGTGCTACCTCGGCGGGACTCCCCACTGAAGCTTTCTTT.

This clone was detected once. The genes are TRBV5-6 and TRBJ2-7, with 7 nucleotides matching TRBD1. Germline assignment: CDR1 SGHDT and CDR2 YYEEEE. With 7 bases clipped from V and 3 bases from J, the junction kept 13 bases outside the gene matches. The CDR3 loop spans 15 amino acids. DNA of the CDR3: TGTGCCAGCCAAGAACAGGGGCGGACCTACTACGAGCAGTACTTC. Translation gives CASQEQGRTYYEQYF.

The chain recombines TRBV5-6 with TRBJ1-2; maybe TRBD1 (5 bases). The CDR3 has 13 amino acids. Between the trimmed V and J ends, which lost 0 bases and 7 bases, there was a span of 10 bases. In germline, CDR1 is SGHDT, CDR2 YYEEEE. The CDR3 loop reads CASSLGREGGYTF. CDR3 nucleotide sequence: TGTGCCAGCAGCTTGGGCAGGGAAGGTGGCTACACCTTC.

J is TRBJ1-5 and V is TRBV28; no firm D call. This CDR3 comprises 14 residues. Germline CDR1 is MDHEN and CDR2 is SYDVKM. V was trimmed by 4 bases and J by 7 bases, leaving 14 bases between them. CDR3 region: CASSSPRLRQPQHF. The CDR3 DNA follows: TGTGCCAGCAGTTCCCCGAGGTTACGGCAGCCCCAGCATTTT.

This clone was seen a few times. The chain joins TRBV29-1 to TRBJ2-7; D call uncertain. V was clipped by 6 bases and J by 1 base, with 7 bases between them. CDR3 length: 11 residues. Germline V gives CDR1 SQVTM, CDR2 ANQGSEA. CDR3 sequence reads: CSVALSYEQYF. Written as DNA, the CDR3 is TGCAGCGTCGCCCTTTCCTACGAGCAGTACTTC.